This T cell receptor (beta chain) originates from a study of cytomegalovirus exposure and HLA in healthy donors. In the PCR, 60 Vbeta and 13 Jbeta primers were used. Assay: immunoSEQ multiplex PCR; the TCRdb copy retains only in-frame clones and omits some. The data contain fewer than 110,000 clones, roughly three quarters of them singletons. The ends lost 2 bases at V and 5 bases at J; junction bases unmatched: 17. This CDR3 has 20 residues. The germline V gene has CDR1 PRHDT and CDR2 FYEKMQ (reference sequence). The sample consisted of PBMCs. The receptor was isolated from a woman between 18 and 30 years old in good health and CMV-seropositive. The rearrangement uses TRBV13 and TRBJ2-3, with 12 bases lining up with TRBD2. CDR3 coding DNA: TGTGCCAGCAGCTTATCCGGACTTATGACTAGCGGGGGTCCGGGAGATACGCAGTATTTT. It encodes CASSLSGLMTSGGPGDTQYF.